The 14 T cell receptor beta chains listed next were all sequenced from one sample in a study of blood T cell repertoires in COVID-19. Assay: immunoSEQ multiplex PCR; the TCRdb copy retains only in-frame clones and omits some. The sample consists of a few hundred thousand clones, over 75% of them appearing once. Sequencing was carried out using PBMCs or T cells enriched from blood (not recorded which). The receptors were gathered from a man aged 40-49 years in a cohort exposed to, infected with or recovered from COVID-19 (not recorded which).

The chain has TRBV7-9 and TRBJ1-4; 8 bases are shared with TRBD1. CDR1 and CDR2 from the germline V gene are SEHNR and FQNEAQ (reference sequence). The CDR3 is made up of 15 amino acids. V trimming: 1 base; J trimming: 5 bases; junction bases outside the gene matches: 3. In DNA, the CDR3 is TGTGCCAGCAGCTTAGACAGGGGGACCAATGAAAAACTGTTTTTT. It is translated as CASSLDRGTNEKLFF.

The chain has TRBV3-1 (or the pseudogene TRBV3-2) and TRBJ1-1; D not resolved. Trimming cost V 0 bases and J 2 bases, with 7 bases left between them. The CDR3 spans 14 residues. The germline gives CDR1 LGHDT, CDR2 YNNKEL (reference sequence). The CDR3 region has the DNA TGTGCCAGCAGCCAAGATTCCAGTAACACTGAAGCTTTCTTT. Protein: CASSQDSSNTEAFF.

This clone was observed once. The genes are TRBV9 and TRBJ2-7; TRBD1 matches 7 bases. V gave up 3 bases and J gave up 5 bases; unmatched junction bases: 11. This CDR3 has 15 amino acids. CDR1 is SGDLS and CDR2 is YYNGEE in the germline V gene. CDR3 sequence reads: CASSADRVFNHEQYF. The CDR3 coding sequence is TGTGCCAGCAGCGCCGACAGGGTTTTCAACCACGAGCAGTACTTC.

This clone came up once. This chain uses TRBV3-1 (or the pseudogene TRBV3-2) with TRBJ2-7; 8 nucleotides line up with TRBD2. The J segment lost 7 bases and the V segment lost 4 bases, leaving 15 bases of the junction unmatched. CDR1 and CDR2 from the germline V gene are LGHDT and YNNKEL (reference sequence). The CDR3 runs to 16 residues. In DNA form, the CDR3 reads TGTGCCAGCAGCCGCTCCGGGACTAGTCTCATGAATGAGCAGTACTTC. Amino acid sequence: CASSRSGTSLMNEQYF.

The chain employs TRBV2 and TRBJ1-1; no clear D gene. Germline V gives CDR1 SNHLY, CDR2 FYNNEI. The V gene lost 8 bases and the J gene lost 0 bases, with 16 bases spanning the gap. This CDR3 region has 15 residues. CDR3 nucleotide sequence: TGTGCCAGCTCTTTAGGCCAGGCCCTGAACACTGAAGCTTTCTTT. Amino acid sequence: CASSLGQALNTEAFF. The whole variable domain, remainder taken from reference TRBV2 and TRBJ1-1, is EPEVTQTPSHQVTQMGQEVILRCVPISNHLYFYWYRQILGQKVEFLVSFYNNEISEKSEIFDDQFSVERPDGSNFTLKIRSTKLEDSAMYFCASSLGQALNTEAFFGQGTRLTVV.

This clone appeared a single time. The genes are TRBV28 and TRBJ2-1; D not certain. V was pared by 4 bases and J by 1 base, with 11 bases between. This CDR3 has 15 amino acids. The V gene's germline CDR1 is MDHEN and CDR2 SYDVKM. The CDR3 spells CASSSADPSYNEQFF. The CDR3 DNA sequence: TGTGCCAGCAGTTCGGCGGATCCTTCCTACAATGAGCAGTTCTTC.

V gene TRBV21-1 combines with J gene TRBJ1-2; the tabulated D call, TRBD1, remains unverified against the DNA. TRBV21-1 counts as a pseudogene. There are 16 residues in the CDR3. As DNA, the CDR3 is TGTGCCAGCAGCAAATCAGGGCCCATAAGACACTATGGCTACACCTTC. Its translation is CASSKSGPIRHYGYTF.

This chain connects TRBV10-1 to TRBJ1-1; no firm D call. The germline V and J ends were trimmed by 0 bases and 5 bases, with 13 bases remaining between them. The germline gives CDR1 WNHNN, CDR2 SYGVQD (reference sequence). The CDR3 runs 15 residues. The CDR3 bases are TGCGCCAGCAGTGAGTCCCACCGGGGAGGTACTGAAGCTTTCTTT. Encoded protein: CASSESHRGGTEAFF.

V gene TRBV28 combines with J gene TRBJ2-2; TRBD1 is a possible D gene (6 bases). Germline CDR1 and CDR2: MDHEN and SYDVKM. The CDR3 sequence is 12 residues long. V was clipped by 10 bases and J by 6 bases, with 12 bases between them. The CDR3 reads CATQQGPGELFF. CDR3 nucleotide sequence: TGTGCCACCCAACAGGGTCCCGGGGAGCTGTTTTTT.

The chain carries TRBV10-3 and TRBJ2-1, with TRBD1 identical over 9 bases. The V gene end was trimmed by 6 bases and the J gene end by 8 bases; junction bases not matched to a gene: 5. CDR1 ENHRY and CDR2 SYGVKD come from the germline V gene. This CDR3 is 13 amino acids long. CDR3 in DNA: TGTGCCATCAGATCGACAGGGGGGGATGAGCAGTTCTTC. Translation: CAIRSTGGDEQFF.

On this clone itself: Germline is not matched at one junction end, which may reflect a read error. This chain uses TRBV7-2 with TRBJ2-1; 15 bases line up with TRBD2. This CDR3 has 15 residues. Looked up from germline, CDR1 is SGHTA and CDR2 is FQGNSA. The CDR3 region is CASSRTSGRGNGQFF. As DNA, the CDR3 is TGTGCCAGCAGCCGGACTAGCGGGAGGGGGAATGGGCAGTTCTTC.

The chain couples TRBV6-5 to TRBJ2-7, with D maybe TRBD2 (6 bases). From germline, CDR1 is MNHEY and CDR2 SVGAGI. The CDR3 spans 14 residues. Trimming took off 6 bases at V and 4 bases at J, with 16 bases between the two ends. CDR3: CASSRDSPLYEQYF. CDR3 DNA: TGTGCCAGCAGCCGGGACTCCCCCCTTTACGAGCAGTACTTC.

The chain combines TRBV28 with TRBJ1-2; 11 bases match TRBD1. V lost 6 bases, J lost 8 bases, and 8 bases stayed unmatched. Germline CDR1 reads MDHEN; CDR2 reads SYDVKM. CDR3 length: 14 amino acids. The chain's CDR3 is CASSTGTGGSGYTF. The CDR3, as DNA: TGTGCCAGCAGCACGGGGACAGGGGGGTCGGGCTACACCTTC.

This sequence joins TRBV4-1 and TRBJ1-1; D is unclear. Trimming cost V 1 base and J 3 bases, with 12 bases left between them. This CDR3 contains 15 residues. Germline CDR1 MGHRA, CDR2 YSYEKL. The CDR3 protein is CASSQAQVLDTEAFF. Here the CDR3 DNA reads TGCGCCAGCAGCCAAGCCCAGGTTCTTGACACTGAAGCTTTCTTT.